A selection of T cell receptor beta chains follows, all from one sample in a study of monozygotic twins with inflammatory bowel disease. TCRdb reprocessed the 5' RACE reads and stores each CDR3 protein as one record, lacking DNA. The sample's table shows roughly 200,000 distinct CDR3 sequences. Sequencing input: blood. The receptor source for this set is a human donor with ulcerative colitis or Crohn's disease, or a healthy co-twin of an affected twin (not recorded which). The CDR3 runs from the conserved cysteine through the conserved F or W. Each record gives: J gene, V gene, CDR3 protein.

TRBJ1-5 TRBV7-2 CASSLYNQPQHF
TRBJ2-7 TRBV10-3 CAISQGEEQYF
TRBJ1-4 TRBV3-1 CASSQPSLGGWATNEKLFF
TRBJ2-7 TRBV7-9 CASSSADRSDEQYF
TRBJ1-1 TRBV18 CASSSGATEAFF
TRBJ1-6 TRBV5-1 CASSMTGRDSPLHF
TRBJ2-1 TRBV20-1 CSARGLEETNEQFF
TRBJ1-3 TRBV18 CASSPDISSGNTIYF
TRBJ1-2 TRBV21-1 CASSKSFVKRGQGYGYTF
TRBJ1-1 TRBV12-3/TRBV12-4 CASTLDGRDTEAFF
TRBJ1-1 TRBV7-9 CASILFVGDTEAFF
TRBJ1-1 TRBV11-2 CASSGQGYTEAFF
TRBJ1-4 TRBV6-2/TRBV6-3 CASSLAGLTNEKLFF
TRBJ2-7 TRBV20-1 CSAPPGRGTSYEQYF
TRBJ1-5 TRBV3-1 CASSQGNDGYQPQHF
TRBJ2-1 TRBV12-3/TRBV12-4 CASSLWREFHNEQFF
TRBJ2-3 TRBV5-1 CASSLFPSGRKTDTQYF
TRBJ2-5 TRBV5-1 CASSQGQDSGETQYF
TRBJ2-3 TRBV7-6 CASSLARGGRQDTQYF
TRBJ2-3 TRBV5-1 CASSTLGEADTQYF
TRBJ2-2 TRBV12-3/TRBV12-4 CASSFTPPVTGELFF
TRBJ2-2 TRBV18 CASSPSGNRAGELFF
TRBJ2-2 TRBV5-1 CASSSDRPNTGELFF
TRBJ2-2 TRBV4-1 CASSQVGQGELFF
TRBJ1-5 TRBV12-3/TRBV12-4 CASSPNTGGAGYSNQPQHF
TRBJ2-5 TRBV25-1 CASRDRGFPVYF
TRBJ2-1 TRBV20-1 CSARTARAPGNEQFF
TRBJ2-5 TRBV7-2 CASSTTRGQETQYF
TRBJ2-1 TRBV19 CASSIAGVEQFF
TRBJ1-5 TRBV5-6 CASSLKRGSGESQPQHF
TRBJ1-4 TRBV5-1 CASRFGQGFNEKLFF
TRBJ1-5 TRBV7-2 CASRLVAGGDQPQHF
TRBJ1-1 TRBV5-1 CASSLEMNTEAFF
TRBJ1-6 TRBV3-1 CASSPLLGSYNSPLHF
TRBJ1-2 TRBV12-3/TRBV12-4 CASSPLTYGYTF
TRBJ1-2 TRBV18 CASSRGDGDYGYTF
TRBJ2-3 TRBV24-1 CATSDPLASGYTDTQYF
TRBJ1-3 TRBV11-2 CASSLLGATRRAGNTIYF
TRBJ1-1 TRBV15 CATSPQLNTEAFF
TRBJ1-5 TRBV20-1 CSARVLDIATQPQHF
TRBJ1-4 TRBV28 CASSLSGVAPVRLFF
TRBJ2-5 TRBV20-1 CSAPLGTVLYF
TRBJ2-4 TRBV6-2/TRBV6-3 CASSYMGTLGLYF
TRBJ2-3 TRBV6-1 CASSDPGLAGFTDTQYF
TRBJ1-1 TRBV12-3/TRBV12-4 CASSAGQQFTEAFF
TRBJ1-5 TRBV16 CASSQSSGTGNQPQHF
TRBJ2-2 TRBV5-1 CASSLEGQNTGELFF
TRBJ1-2 TRBV6-5 CASSYKQGSFAGYTF
TRBJ1-1 TRBV20-1 CSARKQGEEAFF
TRBJ2-2 TRBV7-9 CASSLSSVTGELFF
TRBJ1-2 TRBV11-2 CASRQGVLGYTF
TRBJ1-2 TRBV29-1 CSVEDRGAFNYGYTF
TRBJ1-2 TRBV4-2 CASSQDTQGRGYTF
TRBJ2-3 TRBV24-1 CATSGGPKSSADTQYF
TRBJ2-4 TRBV5-1 CASSLDGAKNIQYF
TRBJ1-5 TRBV10-2 CASRTGGLSNQPQHF
TRBJ1-5 TRBV5-1 CASSAGTEDQPQHF
TRBJ2-7 TRBV10-3 CAISESLGFSHEQYF
TRBJ2-7 TRBV28 CASSLGGLRSSYEQYF